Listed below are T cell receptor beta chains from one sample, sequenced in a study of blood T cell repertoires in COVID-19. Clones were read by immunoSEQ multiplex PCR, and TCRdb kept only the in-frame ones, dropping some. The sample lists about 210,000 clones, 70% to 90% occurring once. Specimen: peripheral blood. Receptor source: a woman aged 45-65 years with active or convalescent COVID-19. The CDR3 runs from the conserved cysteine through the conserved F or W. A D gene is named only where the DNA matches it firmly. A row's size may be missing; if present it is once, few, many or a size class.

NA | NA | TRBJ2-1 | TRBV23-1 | TGCGCCAGCGAAGGAGGTGTCCCGACCTACAATGAGCAGTTCTTC | CASEGGVPTYNEQFF
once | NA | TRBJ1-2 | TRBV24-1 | TGTGCCACCAGTGACCCGACGGGGGGCCGAATCGGCTACACCTTC | CATSDPTGGRIGYTF
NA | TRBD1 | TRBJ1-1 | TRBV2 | TGTGCCAGCAGCGCCGACAGGGCTGGGGGCACTGAAGCTTTCTTT | CASSADRAGGTEAFF
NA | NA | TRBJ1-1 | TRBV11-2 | TGTGCCAGCAGCCGGGGACTGACCACTGAAGCTTTCTTT | CASSRGLTTEAFF
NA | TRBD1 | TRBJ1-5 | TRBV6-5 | TGTGCCAGCAGTCGGACAGGGATGTATCAGCCCCAGCATTTT | CASSRTGMYQPQHF
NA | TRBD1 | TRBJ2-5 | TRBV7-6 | TGTGCCAGCAGCCAGGACAGGATCCAGACCCAGTACTTC | CASSQDRIQTQYF
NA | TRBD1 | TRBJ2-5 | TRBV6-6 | TGTGCCAGCACCCTAACCACAGGGGGCGGAGAGACCCAGTACTTC | CASTLTTGGGETQYF
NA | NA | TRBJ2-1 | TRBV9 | TGTGCCAGCAGCGTAGCTGCACTTTTCCATGAGCAGTTCTTC | CASSVAALFHEQFF
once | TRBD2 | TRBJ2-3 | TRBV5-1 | TGCGCCAGCAGCCCAAGGACTAGCGGGAGCTCAGATACGCAGTATTTT | CASSPRTSGSSDTQYF
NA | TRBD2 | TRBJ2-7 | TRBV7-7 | TGTGCCAGCAGCCCAGGACTAGGTACTTGGGGCGAGCAGTACTTC | CASSPGLGTWGEQYF
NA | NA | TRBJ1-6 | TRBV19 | TGTGCCACCGAAGGAGTCTATGGCGGTTCACCCCTCCACTTT | CATEGVYGGSPLHF
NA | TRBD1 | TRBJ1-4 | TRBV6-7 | TGTGCCAGCAGATATCCCGGGACAGGGCTGGCGAGAGGAAAACTGTTTTTT | CASRYPGTGLARGKLFF
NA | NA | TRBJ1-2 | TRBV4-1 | TGCGCCAGCAGCCAAGATCTCGCCAGGGGTACCTATGGCTACACCTTC | CASSQDLARGTYGYTF
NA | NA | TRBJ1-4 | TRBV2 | TGTGCCAGCAGTGAAGCGGGAGCTAGTTTGGGGAATGAAAAACTGTTTTTT | CASSEAGASLGNEKLFF
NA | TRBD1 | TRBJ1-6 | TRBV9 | TGTGCCAGCACCCGACAGGGGAACTATAATTCACCCCTCCACTTT | CASTRQGNYNSPLHF
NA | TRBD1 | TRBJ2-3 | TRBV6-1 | TGTGCCAGCAGTGGTTACAGGGGTCCTAGCACAGATACGCAGTATTTT | CASSGYRGPSTDTQYF
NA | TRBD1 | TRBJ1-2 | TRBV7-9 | TGTGCCAGCAGCGAGACAGGGTGGGACGGCTACACCTTC | CASSETGWDGYTF
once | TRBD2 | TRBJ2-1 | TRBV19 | TGTGCCAGTAGGGATAGCGGGAGGGCCTTCCACAATGAGCAGTTCTTC | CASRDSGRAFHNEQFF
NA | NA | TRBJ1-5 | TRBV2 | TGTGCCAGCCAGAGGAATAGCAATCAGCCCCAGCATTTT | CASQRNSNQPQHF
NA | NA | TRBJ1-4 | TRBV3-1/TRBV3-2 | TGTGCCAGCAGCCAAGATGAAGTACAGGTGGGGCGGGAAAAACTGTTTTTT | CASSQDEVQVGREKLFF
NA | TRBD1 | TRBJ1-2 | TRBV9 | TGTGCCAGCAGCGCCCCGACAGGGATTGATGGCTACACCTTC | CASSAPTGIDGYTF
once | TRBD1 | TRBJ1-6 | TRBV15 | TGTGCCACCAGCAGATACGGGACAGGGGTTCCCCTCCACTTT | CATSRYGTGVPLHF
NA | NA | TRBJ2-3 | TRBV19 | TGTGCCAGTACTCCCCGGGGGGCTAGCACAGATACGCAGTATTTT | CASTPRGASTDTQYF
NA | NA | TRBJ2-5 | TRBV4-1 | TGCGCCAGCAGCCAAGTCACACTATCCAAAGAGACCCAGTACTTC | CASSQVTLSKETQYF